This is a list of T cell receptor beta chains from one sample in a study of cytomegalovirus exposure and HLA in healthy donors. The data were produced by immunoSEQ multiplex PCR, yet TCRdb's version contains in-frame clones alone and is incomplete. Here the sample spans some 110,000 clones, about three quarters being singletons. The sequencing sample was made of PBMCs. The source is a boy younger than 18 in good health and CMV-seronegative. CDR3s include the opening cysteine and the closing phenylalanine or tryptophan. D genes are given only for firm matches. Clone sizes are given selectively: once, few, many, or a class where the clone is expanded.

j_call cdr3_length clone_size d_call v_call cdr3_nt cdr3_aa
TRBJ2-6 15 - - TRBV6-5 TGTGCCAGCAGCAGGGGAACGTCTGGGGCCAACGTCCTGACTTTC CASSRGTSGANVLTF
TRBJ1-6 13 few - TRBV30 TGTGCCTGGAACGAGGTGGATAATTCACCCCTCCACTTT CAWNEVDNSPLHF
TRBJ2-4 12 - - TRBV25-1 TGTGCCACCGGAGAACAGGGAAGCATTCAGTACTTC CATGEQGSIQYF
TRBJ2-7 17 - TRBD2 TRBV4-1 TGCGCCAGCAGCCACCCCCAACTAGCGGGAATCTCCTACGAGCAGTACTTC CASSHPQLAGISYEQYF
TRBJ1-3 15 - TRBD1 TRBV28 TGTGCCAGCAGTTTATCAGGGGGGATTGGAAACACCATATATTTT CASSLSGGIGNTIYF
TRBJ2-7 17 once TRBD2 TRBV12-5 TGTGCTAGTGGTTTGCCCCCTGGACTAGCGGGGACCTACGAGCAGTACTTC CASGLPPGLAGTYEQYF
TRBJ1-2 13 - TRBD1 TRBV30 TGTGCCTGGGGACCGGACAGGCACGGACGCTACACCTTC CAWGPDRHGRYTF
TRBJ1-1 13 - - TRBV7-9 TGTGCCAGCAGCTTAAGTGGGCCTGGCATTGCTTTCTTT CASSLSGPGIAFF
TRBJ2-3 17 - TRBD2 TRBV28 TGTGCCAGCACCGGGCCGGAAGTAGCGGGGTTCACAGATACGCAGTATTTT CASTGPEVAGFTDTQYF
TRBJ2-3 12 - TRBD1 TRBV2 TGTGCCAGCAGTCGGGACAGGGAAGCGCAGTATTTT CASSRDREAQYF
TRBJ2-2 15 few TRBD2 TRBV5-1 TGCGCCAGCAGCTTGGGGACTAGAGGCACCGGGGAGCTGTTTTTT CASSLGTRGTGELFF
TRBJ2-5 16 - - TRBV7-3 TGTGCCAGCAGCCCCTTTGGGGGCCCAGGCCAAGAGACCCAGTACTTC CASSPFGGPGQETQYF
TRBJ1-1 15 - - TRBV18 TGTGCCAGCTCACCACCAGAGGGTCGGAACACTGAAGCTTTCTTT CASSPPEGRNTEAFF
TRBJ1-2 15 - TRBD1 TRBV19 TGTGCCAGTAGTTATTCCGGGACAGTCCCCTATGGCTACACCTTC CASSYSGTVPYGYTF
TRBJ2-6 17 - TRBD1 TRBV5-4 TGTGCCAGCACTCCTGAGGGGGCAGGCTCTGGGGCCAACGTCCTGACTTTC CASTPEGAGSGANVLTF
TRBJ2-5 13 - TRBD2 TRBV5-1 TGCGCCAGCAGCTTTAGCGGGGAAGAGACCCAGTACTTC CASSFSGEETQYF
TRBJ2-6 18 - TRBD2 TRBV5-6 TGTGCCAGCAGCTTGGGACTAGCGGGGAGCTCTGGGGCCAACGTCCTGACTTTC CASSLGLAGSSGANVLTF
TRBJ2-3 14 few TRBD2 TRBV27 TGTGCCAGCAGTTTCTCCAGCGGGGTCCATACGCAGTATTTT CASSFSSGVHTQYF
TRBJ2-7 14 - - TRBV28 TGTGCCAGCAGTCACAGGGCTGACTCCTACGAGCAGTACTTC CASSHRADSYEQYF
TRBJ1-1 16 - - TRBV5-1 TGCGCCAGCAGCTTGGGTCCGGTGGCAGGCGACCAAAAAGCTTTCTTT CASSLGPVAGDQKAFF
TRBJ2-1 17 - - TRBV4-2 TGTGCCAGCAGCCAACGACTTAGCGGAGGCTCCTACAATGAGCAGTTCTTC CASSQRLSGGSYNEQFF
TRBJ1-6 14 few - TRBV5-4 TGTGCCAGCAGCACCGGGATCTATAATTCACCCCTCCACTTT CASSTGIYNSPLHF